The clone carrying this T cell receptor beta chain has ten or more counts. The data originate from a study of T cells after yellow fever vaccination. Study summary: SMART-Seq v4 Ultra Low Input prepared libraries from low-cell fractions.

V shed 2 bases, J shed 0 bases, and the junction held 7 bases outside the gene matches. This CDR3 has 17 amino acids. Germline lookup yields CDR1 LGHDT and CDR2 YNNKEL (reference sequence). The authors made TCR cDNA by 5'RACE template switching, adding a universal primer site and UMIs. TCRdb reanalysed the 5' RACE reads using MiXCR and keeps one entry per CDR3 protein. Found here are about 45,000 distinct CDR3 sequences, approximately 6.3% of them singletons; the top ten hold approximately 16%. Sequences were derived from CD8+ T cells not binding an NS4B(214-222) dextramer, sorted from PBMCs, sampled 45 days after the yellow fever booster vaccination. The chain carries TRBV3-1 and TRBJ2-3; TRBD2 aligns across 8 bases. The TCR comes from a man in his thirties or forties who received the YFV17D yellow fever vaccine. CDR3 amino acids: CASSQSYSGTSTDTQYF. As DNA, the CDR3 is TGTGCCAGCAGCCAATCCTATAGCGGGACTAGCACAGATACGCAGTATTTT.